Following are 9 T cell receptor beta chains from one sample sequenced in a study of vaccination effects on CD4 cells after COVID-19. Generated by immunoSEQ multiplex PCR, the TCRdb table keeps only in-frame clones and is missing some. This table holds 25,000 to 35,000 clones, more than 70% found once. Viral peptide pool expansion of antigen-specific CD4+ T cells preceded sequencing in the ViraFEST assay. At the end of more than 8 days of culture, CD4+ T cells were isolated. None of these healthy vaccinees had been infected with SARS-CoV-2 before vaccination. Which antigens these TCRs recognize remains unknown. Here the sequenced sample was CD4+ T cells from PBMCs cultured with SARS-CoV-2 spike peptides, taken before COVID-19 vaccination. These TCRs come from a human donor who received a COVID-19 vaccine.

This chain links TRBV3-1 (or the pseudogene TRBV3-2) with TRBJ1-5; 8 bases fit TRBD1. Trimming cost V 1 base and J 2 bases; bases outside gene matches: 4. CDR1 is LGHDT and CDR2 is YNNKEL in the germline V gene (reference sequence). The CDR3 runs 16 residues. The CDR3: CASSQAGTGGNQPQHF. In DNA form, the CDR3 reads TGTGCCAGCAGCCAAGCCGGGACAGGTGGCAATCAGCCCCAGCATTTT.

The chain links TRBV5-8 to TRBJ2-7, with TRBD2 matching 11 bases. Trimming at V came to 4 bases and at J to 2 bases, leaving 5 bases not matched to a gene. The CDR3 is 15 residues long. Germline V gene lookup returns CDR1 SGHTS and CDR2 YDEGEE. CDR3 bases: TGTGCCAGCAGCCTCCTAGCGGGAGGAGCCTACGAGCAGTACTTC. It yields the protein CASSLLAGGAYEQYF.

The V and J genes are TRBV18 and TRBJ2-3; D possibly corresponds to TRBD2 (6 bases). CDR1 is KGHSH and CDR2 is LQKENI in the germline V gene. Trimming removed 3 bases from V and 0 bases from J, with 10 bases in between. The CDR3 is 15 amino acids. CDR3 coding DNA: TGTGCCAGCTCACCGGGACTTTTTAGCACAGATACGCAGTATTTT. Its protein is CASSPGLFSTDTQYF.

As DNA, the CDR3 is TGTGCCAGCAGCCGCGGACAGGGAGGAAACACCATATATTTT. Translating it yields CASSRGQGGNTIYF. This chain connects TRBV6-5 to TRBJ1-3; the match to TRBD1 covers 8 bases. V shed 6 bases, J shed 4 bases, and the junction held 5 bases outside the gene matches. Germline values: CDR1 MNHEY, CDR2 SVGAGI. This CDR3 is built from 14 residues.

CDR3 loop: CASSQVPGGFYEQYF. CDR3 bases: TGTGCCAGCAGCCAAGTGCCCGGGGGGTTTTACGAGCAGTACTTC. The V call is TRBV3-1 (or the pseudogene TRBV3-2), the J call TRBJ2-7; 7 nucleotides align to TRBD2. V trimming: 1 base; J trimming: 4 bases; junction bases outside the gene matches: 7. The CDR3 is 15 amino acids. The germline gives CDR1 LGHDT, CDR2 YNNKEL (reference sequence).

This clone was seen more than once but under ten times. This chain joins TRBV28 and TRBJ1-2; D unresolved. Germline V CDR1 and CDR2: MDHEN, SYDVKM. The CDR3 length is 14 residues. Trimming removed 8 bases from V and 4 bases from J, with 17 bases in between. The CDR3 coding sequence is TGTGCCAGCCTCAAGGGTAGGGCTCTCTATGGCTACACCTTC. It is translated as CASLKGRALYGYTF.

This rearrangement joins TRBV5-1 to TRBJ2-5; 8 bases fit TRBD2. Germline V gene lookup returns CDR1 SGHRS and CDR2 YFSETQ. V gave up 7 bases and J gave up 5 bases; unmatched junction bases: 13. This CDR3 comprises 15 residues. DNA for the CDR3: TGCGCCAGCTTCTCCGGGGGGGCGCGTAGGGAGACCCAGTACTTC. The encoded protein is CASFSGGARRETQYF.

V and J are TRBV3-1 (or the pseudogene TRBV3-2) and TRBJ2-5; D is possibly TRBD1 or TRBD2 (6 bases each). Per germline, CDR1 LGHDT and CDR2 YNNKEL (reference sequence). This CDR3 is built from 14 residues. The V end lost 1 base, the J end lost 7 bases, and 13 bases lay between the germline ends. The CDR3 loop reads CASSQAGGGGTQYF. The CDR3 DNA sequence: TGTGCCAGCAGCCAAGCGGGCGGAGGGGGGACCCAGTACTTC.

This chain connects TRBV5-6 to TRBJ2-3; no reliable D call. The CDR3 is 13 amino acids. V shed 0 bases and J shed 4 bases, with 6 bases lying between them. Germline CDR1 is SGHDT and CDR2 is YYEEEE. The CDR3 region has the DNA TGTGCCAGCAGCTTGGATGGGCCAGATACGCAGTATTTT. As protein: CASSLDGPDTQYF.